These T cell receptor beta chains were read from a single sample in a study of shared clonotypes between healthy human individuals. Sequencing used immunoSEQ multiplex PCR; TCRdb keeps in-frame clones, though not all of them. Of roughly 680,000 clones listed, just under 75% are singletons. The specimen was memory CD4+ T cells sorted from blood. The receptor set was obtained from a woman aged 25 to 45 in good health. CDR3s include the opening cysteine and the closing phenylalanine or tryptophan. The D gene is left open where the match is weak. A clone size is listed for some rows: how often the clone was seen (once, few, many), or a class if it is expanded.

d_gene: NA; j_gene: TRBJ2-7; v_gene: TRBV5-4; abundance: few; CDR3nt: TGTGCCAGCAGCTTGGATGCGGGCGGCGACGAGCAGTACTTC; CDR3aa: CASSLDAGGDEQYF
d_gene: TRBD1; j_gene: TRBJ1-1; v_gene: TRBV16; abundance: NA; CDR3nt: TGTGCCAGCAGCGGACAGGGGAGGACTGAAGCTTTCTTT; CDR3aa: CASSGQGRTEAFF
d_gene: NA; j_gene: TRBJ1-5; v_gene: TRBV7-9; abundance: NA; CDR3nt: TGTGCCAGCAGCTTAACAACTGCCAATCAGCCCCAGCATTTT; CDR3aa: CASSLTTANQPQHF
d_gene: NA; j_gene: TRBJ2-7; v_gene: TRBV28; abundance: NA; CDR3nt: TGTGCCAGCAGAATTCGAGACTACGAGCAGTACTTC; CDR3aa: CASRIRDYEQYF
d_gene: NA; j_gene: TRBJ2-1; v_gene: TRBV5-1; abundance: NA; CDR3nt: TGCGCCAGCAGCTTAAGTTCCGCGTTATACAATGAGCAGTTCTTC; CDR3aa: CASSLSSALYNEQFF
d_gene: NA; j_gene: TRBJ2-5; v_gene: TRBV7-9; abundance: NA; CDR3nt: TGTGCCAGCAGCTTAGCGGGCCAGCGTTGGGAGACCCAGTACTTC; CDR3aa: CASSLAGQRWETQYF
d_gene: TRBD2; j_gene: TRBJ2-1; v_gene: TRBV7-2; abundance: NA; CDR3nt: TGTGCCAGCAGCTCGCCGAGCGGGAGTGGTTCCTACAATGAGCAGTTCTTC; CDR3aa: CASSSPSGSGSYNEQFF
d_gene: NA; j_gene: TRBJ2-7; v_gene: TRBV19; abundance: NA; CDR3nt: TGTGCCAGTAGTATAGGAGGCAGCCTCTCCTACGAGCAGTACTTC; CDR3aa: CASSIGGSLSYEQYF
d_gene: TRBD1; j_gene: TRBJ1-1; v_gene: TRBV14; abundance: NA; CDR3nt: TGTGCCAGCAGCCCTCGACAGGGGTTTACTGAAGCTTTCTTT; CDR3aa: CASSPRQGFTEAFF
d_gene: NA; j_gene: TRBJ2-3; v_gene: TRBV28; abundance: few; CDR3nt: TGTGCCAGCAGTTTAATGTGGGGTGATACGCAGTATTTT; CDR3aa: CASSLMWGDTQYF
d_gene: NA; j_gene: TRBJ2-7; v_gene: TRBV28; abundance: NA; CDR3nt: TGTGCCAGCAGTCCAATACAGGTGTTGTACGAGCAGTACTTC; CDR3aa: CASSPIQVLYEQYF
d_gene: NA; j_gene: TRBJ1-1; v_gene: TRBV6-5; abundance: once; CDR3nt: TGTGCCAGCAGGCCGGCAGACCTAAATACTGAAGCTTTCTTT; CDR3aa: CASRPADLNTEAFF
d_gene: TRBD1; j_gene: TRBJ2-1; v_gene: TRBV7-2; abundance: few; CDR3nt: TGTGCCAGCAGCCCGGGACAGGCCCCCAATGAGCAGTTCTTC; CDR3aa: CASSPGQAPNEQFF
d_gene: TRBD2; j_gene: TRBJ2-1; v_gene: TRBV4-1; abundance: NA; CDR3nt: TGCGCCAGCAGTCCCCCCAGGACTAGCTCCTACAATGAGCAGTTCTTC; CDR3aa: CASSPPRTSSYNEQFF
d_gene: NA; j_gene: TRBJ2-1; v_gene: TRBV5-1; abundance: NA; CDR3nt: TGCGCCAGCAGCTGGGGAGCGGTCACGGGTAATGAGCAGTTCTTC; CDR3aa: CASSWGAVTGNEQFF
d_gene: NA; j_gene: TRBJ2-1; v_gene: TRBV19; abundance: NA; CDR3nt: TGTGCCAGTAGTATAGATCTGGGCCCCAAGCAGTTCTTC; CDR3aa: CASSIDLGPKQFF
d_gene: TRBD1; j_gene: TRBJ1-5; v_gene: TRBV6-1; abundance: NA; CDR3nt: TGTGCCAGCAGCCTCACAGGGGGGATAGGTCAGCCCCAGCATTTT; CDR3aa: CASSLTGGIGQPQHF
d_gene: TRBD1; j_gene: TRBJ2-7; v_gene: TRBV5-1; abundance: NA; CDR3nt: TGCGCCAGCAGCTTGGCACAGGGGGGTTACGAGCAGTACTTC; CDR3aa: CASSLAQGGYEQYF
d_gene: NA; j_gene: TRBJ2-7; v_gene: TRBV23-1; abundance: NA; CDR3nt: TGCGCCAGCAGTCAATCAGGATCTATAATACCCCAACCGACCGAGCAGTACTTC; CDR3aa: CASSQSGSIIPQPTEQYF
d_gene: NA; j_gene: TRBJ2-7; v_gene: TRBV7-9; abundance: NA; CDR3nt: TGTGCCAGCAGCGGGGCCGACAGGCTTTACGAGCAGTACTTC; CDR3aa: CASSGADRLYEQYF